This T cell receptor (beta chain) was captured in a study of radiotherapy plus CTLA-4 blockade in lung cancer (dated by TCRdb to the late 2010s). Context from the whole study: Objective responses were observed in 18% of enrolled patients, and disease control was achieved in roughly 30%.

The study tested focal radiation therapy combined with CTLA-4 blockade (ipilimumab) in patients with chemo-refractory metastatic non-small-cell lung cancer. Here is what the overall study found, with its caveats: Early dynamic changes in blood T cell clones, together with increased serum interferon-beta after radiation, were reported as the strongest predictors of response. After treatment with radiotherapy and ipilimumab, TCR clones that came from tumors expanded in the peripheral blood.

As concerns this clone: What antigen it recognizes has not been identified. Base qualities were left out, and no much larger clone turns up one base away.

Libraries were built with the immunoSEQ multiplex PCR assay. TCRdb's version of the immuneACCESS table is confined to in-frame rearrangements and falls short of the full clone set. An unresolved V gene accounts for under half of the shortfall where checked; the remainder is of unknown origin. Across this sample there are some 52,000 clones, with more than 60% seen only once. 2.5% to 3.5% of the sample comes from the top ten. From the cysteine up to the phenylalanine, the CDR3 has a length of 16 residues. Just the 48-base CDR3 DNA is kept, in frame starting at base 1. The germline V and J ends show losses of 5 bases and 5 bases respectively, and no gene match explains 12 bases of the junction. Reading the germline V gene gives CDR1 SGHTA and CDR2 FQGTGA.

The chain employs TRBV7-3 and TRBJ2-5; 9 bases in between match TRBD2. The source was peripheral blood, collected from a patient treated with radiotherapy plus ipilimumab. This clonotype originated in a human donor with non-small cell lung cancer who had a partial response to radiotherapy plus ipilimumab. The CDR3 here reads CASSLLAGGPLETQYF. At the DNA level, the sequence is TGTGCCAGCAGCCTCCTCGCGGGGGGGCCTTTGGAGACCCAGTACTTC. Where the CDR3 stops, the reference TRBV7-3 and TRBJ2-5 genes take over; the full variable domain is GAGVSQTPSNKVTEKGKYVELRCDPISGHTALYWYRQSLGQGPEFLIYFQGTGAADDSGLPNDRFFAVRPEGSVSTLKIQRTERGDSAVYLCASSLLAGGPLETQYFGPGTRLLVL.